The next 25 T cell receptor beta chains were all read from a single sample in a study of patients and donors after allogeneic stem cell transplantation. TCRdb fed the RT-PCR reads into MiXCR, producing one record per CDR3 protein. The table shows about a million distinct CDR3 sequences, with roughly 18% occurring only once. Sequenced input: blood, either unsorted or a sorted T cell fraction (not recorded which). The receptors derive from a human donor who was either an allogeneic HSCT recipient or a stem cell or donor lymphocyte infusion donor (not recorded which). It is not recorded whose cells these are; they may come from a transplant donor.

There are a few counts of this clonotype. The rearrangement uses TRBV3-1 and TRBJ2-6, with D hard to call. V was trimmed by 8 bases and J by 0 bases, leaving 17 bases between them. In germline, CDR1 is LGHDT, CDR2 YNNKEL (reference sequence). The CDR3 has 17 residues. The CDR3 sequence is CASHSRRPSSGANVLTF. CDR3 DNA sequence: TGTGCCAGCCATTCCCGGCGGCCTAGCTCTGGGGCCAACGTCCTGACTTTC.

The rearrangement links TRBV11-2 to TRBJ1-1, with 7 bases matching TRBD1. In germline, CDR1 is SGHAT, CDR2 FQNNGV. The CDR3 has 13 amino acids. Trimming cost V 2 bases and J 5 bases; bases outside gene matches: 2. CDR3 sequence (DNA): TGTGCCAGCAGCTTAAGGACAGGAACTGAAGCTTTCTTT. As protein: CASSLRTGTEAFF.

This clonotype was detected many times. This sequence joins TRBV12-3 or TRBV12-4 and TRBJ1-2; D perhaps matches TRBD1 (5 bases). Trimming took 2 bases from V and 8 from J, leaving 18 bases between them. The CDR3 extends over 15 amino acids. CDR3 sequence reads: CASSLLGRTPVGYTF. CDR3 bases: TGTGCCAGCAGTTTACTGGGCCGGACACCCGTCGGCTACACCTTC.

This clonotype turned up a few times. The gene calls are TRBV12-3 or TRBV12-4 and TRBJ2-2, with 10 bases aligning to TRBD1. The V segment lost 6 bases and the J segment 3 bases; nucleotides outside the gene matches: 7. CDR3 length equals 16 residues. The CDR3 region has the DNA TGTGCCAGCAGGTCCGGGACAGGGGTCTACACCGGGGAGCTGTTTTTT. This codes for CASRSGTGVYTGELFF.

V usage is TRBV24-1 and J usage is TRBJ1-2; tentative D call: TRBD1 (5 bases). The V and J ends lost 4 bases and 2 bases respectively, with 10 bases between them. CDR3 length: 14 residues. Germline V gene data show CDR1 as KGHDR and CDR2 as SFDVKD. The CDR3 spells CATSDIQENYGYTF. In DNA, the CDR3 is TGTGCCACCAGTGACATACAGGAGAACTATGGCTACACCTTC.

This clonotype was observed a handful of times. The chain links TRBV24-1 to TRBJ2-7; possible D gene TRBD2, 5 bases. Germline CDR1 KGHDR, CDR2 SFDVKD. This CDR3 has 18 residues. The V and J ends lost 0 bases and 1 base respectively, with 18 bases between them. CDR3 sequence reads: CATSDLPPPGSLSYEQYF. The CDR3 region has the DNA TGTGCCACCAGTGATTTGCCCCCGCCGGGGAGCCTTTCCTACGAGCAGTACTTC.

There are a few counts of this clonotype. The chain couples TRBV27 to TRBJ2-7; D may be TRBD1 (5 bases). This CDR3 comprises 17 residues. Germline-derived CDR1 and CDR2 are MNHEY and SMNVEV (reference sequence). Trimming stripped 5 bases from V and 8 bases from J, with 28 bases between. CDR3 sequence: CASSPRWGGRGLGKQYF. CDR3 DNA: TGTGCCAGCAGTCCGCGGTGGGGCGGCAGAGGTTTAGGGAAGCAGTACTTC.

The count of this clonotype is one. V gene TRBV5-1 combines with J gene TRBJ2-5, with D hard to call. The V end was cut by 2 bases, the J end by 1 base, with 9 bases between. The CDR3 length is 14 residues. CDR1 is SGHRS and CDR2 is YFSETQ in the germline V gene. CDR3 sequence (DNA): TGCGCCAGCAGCTTCGTAGGATTCCAAGAGACCCAGTACTTC. Translated: CASSFVGFQETQYF.

This clonotype has only a few counts. This chain joins TRBV9 and TRBJ2-6; D gene unclear. The V end lost 0 bases, the J end lost 3 bases, and 7 bases lay between the germline ends. The length of the CDR3 is 15 residues. Germline assignment: CDR1 SGDLS and CDR2 YYNGEE. The CDR3 bases are TGTGCCAGCAGCGTAGACGGGCATGGGGCCAACGTCCTGACTTTC. As protein: CASSVDGHGANVLTF.

This clonotype has just a few counts. J is TRBJ2-7 and V is TRBV12-3 or TRBV12-4; 7 bases are shared with TRBD1. The junction had 10 bases not matched to a gene; V was cut back by 5 bases and J by 3 bases. The CDR3 has 15 residues. The CDR3 is CASSEIGTDYYEQYF. CDR3 DNA: TGTGCCAGCAGTGAAATCGGGACAGATTACTACGAGCAGTACTTC.

This clonotype was detected a few times. The J gene is TRBJ1-2, the V gene TRBV9, with 7 positions matching TRBD1. The CDR3 runs 15 residues. The J segment lost 5 bases and the V segment lost 0 bases, leaving 7 bases of the junction unmatched. The germline V gene encodes CDR1 SGDLS and CDR2 YYNGEE. Here the CDR3 reads CASSVVGDSFYGYTF. For the CDR3, the DNA is TGTGCCAGCAGCGTAGTTGGGGACAGTTTTTATGGCTACACCTTC.

This sequence joins TRBV10-2 and TRBJ1-5; D is unclear. The V end was cut by 5 bases, the J end by 3 bases, with 11 bases between. CDR3 length equals 14 residues. CDR1 and CDR2 from the germline V gene are WSHSY and SAAADI. The CDR3 loop is CASSPLGLNQPQHF. The CDR3 nucleotides are TGCGCCAGCAGTCCCTTGGGCCTCAATCAGCCCCAGCATTTT.

The chain uses TRBV15 and TRBJ2-7; 8 bases agree with TRBD2. CDR1 LNHNV and CDR2 YYDKDF come from the germline V gene (reference sequence). V lost 3 bases to trimming and J lost 3 bases; unmatched junction nucleotides: 7. This CDR3 has 15 amino acids. CDR3 amino acids: CATSRAPGTSYEQYF. The CDR3 DNA reads TGTGCCACCAGCAGGGCACCCGGGACTAGCTACGAGCAGTACTTC.

The rearrangement uses TRBV24-1 and TRBJ2-1; D perhaps matches TRBD1 (7 bases). This CDR3 is 18 amino acids long. Germline V lookup: CDR1 KGHDR, CDR2 SFDVKD. V was shortened by 1 base and J by 1 base, with 16 bases between the two germline ends. CDR3 region: CATSDLPRGAPSYNEQFF. The CDR3, as DNA: TGTGCCACCAGTGATTTACCCAGGGGGGCGCCGTCCTACAATGAGCAGTTCTTC.

The J gene is TRBJ1-2, the V gene TRBV20-1, with D possibly being TRBD1 (6 bases). The germline V gene encodes CDR1 DFQATT and CDR2 SNEGSKA (reference sequence). The V gene lost 3 bases and the J gene lost 5 bases, with 13 bases spanning the gap. The CDR3 is 13 residues long. DNA of the CDR3: TGCAGTGCTAGTCCAGGGGTGGGGTATGGCTACACCTTC. Protein product: CSASPGVGYGYTF.

The rearrangement uses TRBV11-2 and TRBJ2-3; D unresolved. V was trimmed by 2 bases and J by 1 base, leaving 19 bases between them. This CDR3 is built from 18 residues. Per the germline V gene, CDR1 is SGHAT and CDR2 is FQNNGV. The CDR3 coding sequence is TGTGCCAGCAGCTTAAAGAGTTACGGATTATCTGGCACAGATACGCAGTATTTT. Its protein product is CASSLKSYGLSGTDTQYF.

The rearrangement uses TRBV12-3 or TRBV12-4 and TRBJ1-4, with D unclear. The V and J ends lost 1 base and 7 bases respectively, with 13 bases between them. CDR3 length: 15 residues. The CDR3 sequence is CASSLVVTGGEKLFF. The DNA of the CDR3 is TGTGCCAGCAGTTTAGTGGTCACGGGTGGTGAAAAACTGTTTTTT.

The chain recombines TRBV12-3 or TRBV12-4 with TRBJ2-1, with 10 nucleotides matching TRBD2. The CDR3 runs to 15 residues. V trimming: 3 bases; J trimming: 6 bases; junction bases outside the gene matches: 5. This chain's CDR3 is CASSFQREGSNEQFF. The CDR3 nucleotides read TGTGCCAGCAGTTTCCAGCGGGAGGGCAGCAATGAGCAGTTCTTC.

The V gene is TRBV20-1, the J gene TRBJ1-4; 9 bases map to TRBD1. CDR1 and CDR2 (germline): DFQATT, SNEGSKA (reference sequence). This CDR3 contains 15 residues. Germline trimming cut 1 base from V and 6 bases from J; bases unmatched to any gene: 6. The CDR3 protein is CSARVLGTGHEKLFF. Here the CDR3 DNA reads TGCAGTGCTAGAGTATTGGGGACAGGGCATGAAAAACTGTTTTTT.

This clonotype was counted between two and nine times. The J gene is TRBJ2-3, the V gene TRBV5-1; 9 bases fit TRBD2. J gave up 4 bases and V 4 bases, and 10 bases lay outside the gene matches. This CDR3 region has 16 residues. CDR1 and CDR2 (germline): SGHRS, YFSETQ. The CDR3 loop reads CASSPAIAGVADTQYF. The CDR3 coding sequence is TGCGCCAGCAGCCCAGCAATAGCGGGAGTGGCAGATACGCAGTATTTT. The full variable domain, rest sourced from reference TRBV5-1 and TRBJ2-3, is KAGVTQTPRYLIKTRGQQVTLSCSPISGHRSVSWYQQTPGQGLQFLFEYFSETQRNKGNFPGRFSGRQFSNSRSEMNVSTLELGDSALYLCASSPAIAGVADTQYFGPGTRLTVL.

The table lists this clonotype with a few counts. The chain links TRBV4-2 to TRBJ1-3; no firm D call. The V and J ends lost 1 base and 0 bases respectively, with 13 bases between them. CDR1 is LGHNA and CDR2 is YNFKEQ in the germline V gene. This CDR3 spans 17 amino acids. The CDR3: CASSQGRRRASGNTIYF. In DNA form, the CDR3 reads TGTGCCAGCAGCCAAGGGAGACGCCGGGCCTCTGGAAACACCATATATTTT.

This clonotype was counted only a few times. The chain has TRBV11-2 and TRBJ2-5, with TRBD2 identical over 8 bases. Germline V gene lookup returns CDR1 SGHAT and CDR2 FQNNGV. This CDR3 is 15 amino acids long. V gave up 0 bases and J gave up 4 bases; unmatched junction bases: 4. Here the CDR3 reads CASSLDLLAGETQYF. In DNA, the CDR3 is TGTGCCAGCAGCTTAGATCTCCTAGCGGGAGAGACCCAGTACTTC. The variable domain in full, completed from reference TRBV11-2 and TRBJ2-5, reads EAGVAQSPRYKIIEKRQSVAFWCNPISGHATLYWYQQILGQGPKLLIQFQNNGVVDDSQLPKDRFSAERLKGVDSTLKIQPAKLEDSAVYLCASSLDLLAGETQYFGPGTRLLVL.

The rearrangement links TRBV5-1 to TRBJ1-2; 7 bases fit TRBD1. V lost 1 base and J lost 8; bases outside the gene matches: 5. Per the germline V gene, CDR1 is SGHRS and CDR2 is YFSETQ. The length of the CDR3 is 13 residues. This CDR3 reads CASSLRSGGGYTF. CDR3 DNA sequence: TGCGCCAGCAGCTTGAGGTCAGGGGGAGGCTACACCTTC.

The chain employs TRBV20-1 and TRBJ1-2; D ambiguous. Trimming removed 6 bases at V and 2 bases at J, with 16 bases between. The CDR3 sequence is 14 residues long. Germline lookup yields CDR1 DFQATT and CDR2 SNEGSKA (reference sequence). The CDR3 region has the DNA TGCAGTGCCCAATCAGAAGCCCGGAACTATGGCTACACCTTC. This sequence encodes CSAQSEARNYGYTF.

The chain recombines TRBV5-1 with TRBJ1-6; D gene uncertain. The CDR3 spans 16 residues. Per the germline V gene, CDR1 is SGHRS and CDR2 is YFSETQ. Trimming cost V 0 bases and J 4 bases, with 11 bases left between them. The CDR3 region has the DNA TGCGCCAGCAGCTTGGACCGCCTTGGATATAATTCACCCCTCCACTTT. Amino acids: CASSLDRLGYNSPLHF.